Listed here are 17 T cell receptor beta chains from one sample, sequenced in a study of beta chain features in type 1 diabetes. Reverse transcription of all isolated RNA meant that expressed TCRB transcripts were sequenced. Assay: immunoSEQ multiplex PCR; the TCRdb copy retains only in-frame clones and omits some. This table has 860,000 or so clones, 17% appearing once. The source material was naive CD4+ T cells from blood. All receptors derive from a woman aged 18-29 years in good health.

This sequence joins TRBV7-2 and TRBJ2-7; D remains unclear. Germline V gives CDR1 SGHTA, CDR2 FQGNSA. CDR3 length: 13 residues. V lost 5 bases and J 6 bases, leaving 14 bases between the germline ends. As DNA, the CDR3 is TGTGCCAGCAGCGGCCGGCGTCCTTCCGAGCAGTACTTC. It is translated as CASSGRRPSEQYF.

The rearrangement uses TRBV29-1 and TRBJ1-4; D is possibly TRBD1 (5 bases). This CDR3 is 12 amino acids long. Trimming shortened V by 4 bases and J by 7 bases, and 10 bases separated the two germline ends. Germline V gene sequence: CDR1 SQVTM, CDR2 ANQGSEA. For the CDR3, the DNA is TGCAGCGTTGGTCAGGGTAGTGAAAAACTGTTTTTT. Translation gives CSVGQGSEKLFF.

This sequence joins TRBV6-1 and TRBJ2-4, with D possibly being TRBD2 (5 bases). Germline V CDR1 and CDR2: MNHNS, SASEGT. The CDR3 covers 14 residues. Trimming shortened V by 2 bases and J by 7 bases, and 12 bases separated the two germline ends. CDR3 loop: CASSEHVATNIQYF. The DNA for the CDR3 is TGTGCCAGCAGTGAACATGTAGCGACGAACATTCAGTACTTC.

This clone has more than one count but fewer than ten. The chain carries TRBV5-1 and TRBJ1-4; tentative D call: TRBD1 (5 bases). The V end was cut by 4 bases, the J end by 3 bases, with 13 bases between. The CDR3 loop spans 15 amino acids. From germline, CDR1 is SGHRS and CDR2 YFSETQ. CDR3 sequence: CASSPHGGPNEKLFF. CDR3 bases: TGCGCCAGCAGCCCCCATGGGGGACCTAATGAAAAACTGTTTTTT.

A note on this clone: The same CDR3 can be traced to other DNA sequences in this sample. The chain links TRBV29-1 to TRBJ2-3; D remains ambiguous. The ends were cut back, 3 bases at V and 0 bases at J, with 4 bases in the middle. CDR3 length: 12 amino acids. Germline V gene data show CDR1 as SQVTM and CDR2 as ANQGSEA. CDR3 nucleotides: TGCAGCGTTGAGCAAAGCACAGATACGCAGTATTTT. As protein: CSVEQSTDTQYF.

The rearrangement links TRBV10-3 to TRBJ2-5; possible D gene TRBD2, 5 bases. The CDR3 is 13 amino acids. Germline V lookup: CDR1 ENHRY, CDR2 SYGVKD. V lost 8 bases and J 0 bases, leaving 10 bases between the germline ends. The CDR3 region is CAIGRGDQETQYF. The CDR3 DNA sequence: TGTGCCATCGGACGGGGAGACCAAGAGACCCAGTACTTC.

The genes are TRBV18 and TRBJ1-5; TRBD1 aligns across 7 bases. Germline CDR1 is KGHSH and CDR2 is LQKENI. V shed 5 bases, J shed 0 bases, and the junction held 13 bases outside the gene matches. The CDR3 covers 18 residues. Here the CDR3 reads CASSSWGQNLASNQPQHF. CDR3 in DNA: TGTGCCAGCTCATCATGGGGACAGAACTTAGCTAGCAATCAGCCCCAGCATTTT.

This chain links TRBV18 with TRBJ2-6; D not certain. This CDR3 region has 15 residues. The ends were cut back, 3 bases at V and 4 bases at J, with 10 bases in the middle. Germline V CDR1 and CDR2: KGHSH, LQKENI. CDR3 nucleotides: TGTGCCAGCTCACCGAGCTCGTCCGGGGCCAACGTCCTGACTTTC. This sequence encodes CASSPSSSGANVLTF.

This chain uses TRBV19 with TRBJ2-2; D gene uncertain. Germline assignment: CDR1 LNHDA and CDR2 SQIVND (reference sequence). The CDR3 length is 11 residues. V shed 5 bases and J shed 4 bases, with 2 bases lying between them. The CDR3 is CASSATGELFF. CDR3 nucleotide sequence: TGTGCCAGTAGTGCCACCGGGGAGCTGTTTTTT.

The chain recombines TRBV5-4 with TRBJ2-6, with 14 bases identical to TRBD2. The CDR3 has 17 residues. Germline CDR1 is SGHNT and CDR2 is YYREEE (reference sequence). The V gene end was trimmed by 6 bases and the J gene end by 1 base; junction bases not matched to a gene: 3. Written as DNA, the CDR3 is TGTGCCAGCAAGGGGACTAGCGGGAGTTCTGGGGCCAACGTCCTGACTTTC. The encoded protein is CASKGTSGSSGANVLTF.

The chain employs TRBV11-2 and TRBJ1-1, with a tentative D call TRBD1 (5 bases). The CDR3 spans 13 residues. Per the germline V gene, CDR1 is SGHAT and CDR2 is FQNNGV. V lost 1 base and J lost 11, with 14 bases in between. CDR3 residues: CASSLGGGGSAFF. CDR3 DNA sequence: TGTGCCAGCAGCTTAGGCGGGGGGGGATCCGCTTTCTTT.

This rearrangement joins TRBV5-4 to TRBJ1-6; D remains ambiguous. The germline V gene has CDR1 SGHNT and CDR2 YYREEE (reference sequence). The CDR3 spans 12 residues. The V gene lost 4 bases and the J gene lost 5 bases, with 4 bases spanning the gap. The CDR3 here is CASSLDNSPLHF. The CDR3 coding sequence is TGTGCCAGCAGCCTAGATAATTCACCCCTCCACTTT.

The V and J genes are TRBV13 and TRBJ2-7; D is ambiguous. The DNA end favors TRBJ2-1, so the J call may be wrong. Germline V gives CDR1 PRHDT, CDR2 FYEKMQ (reference sequence). The CDR3 sequence is 15 residues long. The CDR3: CASSLDQSSYNEQFF. In DNA form, the CDR3 reads TGTGCCAGCAGCCTAGACCAGAGCTCCTACAATGAGCAGTTCTTC.

This clone showed up just a few times. The chain uses TRBV15 and TRBJ2-7, with D maybe TRBD2 (6 bases). CDR3 size: 13 residues. V was shortened by 3 bases and J by 3 bases, with 9 bases between the two germline ends. The germline V gene has CDR1 LNHNV and CDR2 YYDKDF (reference sequence). The CDR3 sequence is CATSREGRYEQYF. The CDR3 nucleotides are TGTGCCACCAGCAGGGAGGGCCGCTACGAGCAGTACTTC.

The chain uses TRBV7-2 and TRBJ1-2, with a weak D call TRBD1 (5 bases). Per the germline V gene, CDR1 is SGHTA and CDR2 is FQGNSA. The CDR3 length is 15 residues. V lost 5 bases and J lost 0, with 13 bases in between. The CDR3 loop is CASSPQGLANYGYTF. CDR3 DNA: TGTGCCAGCAGCCCCCAGGGATTAGCTAACTATGGCTACACCTTC.

This clone has only a few counts. The chain has TRBV9 and TRBJ2-1; 8 nucleotides agree with TRBD2. The CDR3 has 17 residues. V lost 3 bases to trimming and J lost 9 bases; unmatched junction nucleotides: 17. Looked up from germline, CDR1 is SGDLS and CDR2 is YYNGEE. CDR3 in amino acids: CASSARIAGTLHLEQFF. The CDR3 nucleotides read TGTGCCAGCAGCGCACGGATAGCGGGGACCCTCCATCTTGAGCAGTTCTTC.

The chain recombines TRBV7-8 with TRBJ1-2, with 12 bases lining up with TRBD1. The CDR3 sequence is 15 residues long. With 6 bases clipped from V and 8 bases from J, the junction kept 10 bases outside the gene matches. CDR1 SGHVS and CDR2 FQNEAQ come from the germline V gene. In DNA form, the CDR3 reads TGTGCCAGCAGTCTCAGGGGACAGGGGGCGACAGGCTACACCTTC. Translation: CASSLRGQGATGYTF.